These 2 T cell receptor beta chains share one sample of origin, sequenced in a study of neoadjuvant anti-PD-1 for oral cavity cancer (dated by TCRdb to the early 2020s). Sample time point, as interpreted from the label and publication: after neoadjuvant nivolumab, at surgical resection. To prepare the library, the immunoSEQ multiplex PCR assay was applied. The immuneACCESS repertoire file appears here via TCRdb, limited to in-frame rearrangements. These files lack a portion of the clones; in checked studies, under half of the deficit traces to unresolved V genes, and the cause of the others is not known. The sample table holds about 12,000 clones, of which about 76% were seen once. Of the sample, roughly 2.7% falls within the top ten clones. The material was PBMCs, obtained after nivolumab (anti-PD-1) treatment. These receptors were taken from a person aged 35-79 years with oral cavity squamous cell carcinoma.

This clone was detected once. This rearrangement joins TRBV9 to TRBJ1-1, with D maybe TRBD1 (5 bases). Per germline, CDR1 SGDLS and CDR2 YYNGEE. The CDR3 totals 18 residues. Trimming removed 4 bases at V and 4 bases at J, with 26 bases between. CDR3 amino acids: CASSTYGGGVDRVTEAFF. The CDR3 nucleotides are TGTGCCAGCAGCACCTATGGGGGAGGGGTGGATCGAGTCACTGAAGCTTTCTTT.

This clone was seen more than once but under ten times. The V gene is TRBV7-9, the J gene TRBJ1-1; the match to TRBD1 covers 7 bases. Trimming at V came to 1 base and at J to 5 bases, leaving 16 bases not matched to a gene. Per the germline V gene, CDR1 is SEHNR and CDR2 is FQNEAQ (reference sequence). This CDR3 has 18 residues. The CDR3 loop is CASSLDGYRGRRGTEAFF. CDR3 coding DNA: TGTGCCAGCAGCTTAGACGGATACAGGGGCCGCCGGGGAACTGAAGCTTTCTTT. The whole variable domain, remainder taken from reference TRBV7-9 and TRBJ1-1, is DTGVSQNPRHKITKRGQNVTFRCDPISEHNRLYWYRQTLGQGPEFLTYFQNEAQLEKSRLLSDRFSAERPKGSFSTLEIQRTEQGDSAMYLCASSLDGYRGRRGTEAFFGQGTRLTVV.